The 14 T cell receptor beta chains below all came from one sample that was sequenced in a study of blood T cell repertoires in COVID-19. TCRdb's copy holds only in-frame clones and misses some; the assay was immunoSEQ multiplex PCR. The table lists a few hundred thousand clones, more than 85% of them singletons, with about 2.7% in the top ten. Source material: PBMCs or T cells enriched from blood (not recorded which). The receptor source for this set is a woman in her thirties who had recovered from COVID-19.

The rearrangement joins TRBV24-1 to TRBJ1-2; D is unresolved. V gave up 4 bases and J gave up 5 bases, with 7 bases separating them. The CDR3 spans 12 residues. The germline V gene encodes CDR1 KGHDR and CDR2 SFDVKD. The CDR3 loop is CATSDNSYGYTF. The CDR3 nucleotides read TGTGCCACCAGTGACAACAGTTATGGCTACACCTTC.

The genes are TRBV2 and TRBJ2-7, with D perhaps TRBD1 (6 bases). The CDR3 is 11 residues long. The germline V gene encodes CDR1 SNHLY and CDR2 FYNNEI. V was trimmed by 10 bases and J by 6 bases, leaving 13 bases between them. The chain's CDR3 is CATYRVSEQYF. CDR3 sequence (DNA): TGTGCCACCTACAGGGTTTCCGAGCAGTACTTC.

The V gene is TRBV12-3 or TRBV12-4, the J gene TRBJ2-1; maybe TRBD2 (5 bases). The CDR3 totals 13 residues. V was pared by 7 bases and J by 5 bases, with 12 bases between. In DNA, the CDR3 is TGTGCCAGCATCGAGCGGCGGGACAATGAGCAGTTCTTC. Protein: CASIERRDNEQFF.

This clone showed up just a few times. V usage is TRBV10-3 and J usage is TRBJ1-1; D remains unclear. CDR1 is ENHRY and CDR2 is SYGVKD in the germline V gene. This CDR3 has 14 residues. Deletions cut 4 bases from V and 1 base from J, with 10 bases between. The CDR3 nucleotides read TGTGCCATCAGTGCGTTGCAGGCGAACACTGAAGCTTTCTTT. Amino acids: CAISALQANTEAFF.

The gene calls are TRBV7-3 and TRBJ1-2; 8 positions match TRBD1. Germline CDR1 and CDR2: SGHTA and FQGTGA. CDR3 length: 13 amino acids. The junction had 1 base not matched to a gene; V was cut back by 4 bases and J by 3 bases. The CDR3 bases are TGTGCCAGCAGCTCAGGGGGCCACTATGGCTACACCTTC. Translated: CASSSGGHYGYTF.

This chain joins TRBV6-4 and TRBJ1-1; weak D call: TRBD1 (6 bases). Germline assignment: CDR1 MRHNA and CDR2 SNTAGT. V was trimmed by 4 bases and J by 4 bases, leaving 13 bases between them. The CDR3 is 14 amino acids. The chain's CDR3 is CASSGTGLVTEAFF. DNA of the CDR3: TGTGCCAGCAGTGGTACAGGGCTGGTCACTGAAGCTTTCTTT.

The gene calls are TRBV5-6 and TRBJ1-2; 10 bases are a match to TRBD1. The V gene end was trimmed by 3 bases and the J gene end by 6 bases; junction bases not matched to a gene: 2. This CDR3 has 13 residues. In germline, CDR1 is SGHDT, CDR2 YYEEEE. The CDR3 nucleotides read TGTGCCAGCAGCTGGGACAGGGGAAATGGCTACACCTTC. Translated, it gives CASSWDRGNGYTF.

The V call is TRBV11-2, the J call TRBJ1-4; TRBD1 is a possible D gene (6 bases). CDR3 length: 16 residues. CDR1 is SGHAT and CDR2 is FQNNGV in the germline V gene. Trimming shortened V by 1 base and J by 2 bases, and 11 bases separated the two germline ends. CDR3 loop: CASSLGQGTTNEKLFF. The CDR3, as DNA: TGTGCCAGCAGCTTAGGGCAGGGGACCACTAATGAAAAACTGTTTTTT.

V and J are TRBV7-9 and TRBJ2-1; 8 bases align to TRBD2. The CDR3 is made up of 16 amino acids. Germline CDR1 reads SEHNR; CDR2 reads FQNEAQ (reference sequence). The V and J ends lost 5 bases and 2 bases, in that order; junction bases with no gene match: 8. This CDR3 is CASSRQPGLAYNEQFF. CDR3 nucleotide sequence: TGTGCCAGCAGCCGTCAGCCGGGACTAGCCTACAATGAGCAGTTCTTC. The full variable domain, in which reference TRBV7-9 and TRBJ2-1 provide the parts outside the CDR3, is DTGVSQNPRHKITKRGQNVTFRCDPISEHNRLYWYRQTLGQGPEFLTYFQNEAQLEKSRLLSDRFSAERPKGSFSTLEIQRTEQGDSAMYLCASSRQPGLAYNEQFFGPGTRLTVL.

The chain couples TRBV5-4 to TRBJ2-3; TRBD2 agrees at 9 bases. Trimming cost V 4 bases and J 6 bases; bases outside gene matches: 9. From germline, CDR1 is SGHNT and CDR2 YYREEE (reference sequence). The CDR3 consists of 15 residues. CDR3 DNA: TGTGCCAGCAGCCCGCATAGCGGGAGAAAGGATACGCAGTATTTT. Amino acid sequence: CASSPHSGRKDTQYF.

The chain employs TRBV2 and TRBJ1-4, with 9 bases lining up with TRBD1. Germline trimming cut 1 base from V and 12 bases from J; bases unmatched to any gene: 6. This CDR3 region has 14 residues. CDR1 and CDR2 from the germline V gene are SNHLY and FYNNEI. For the CDR3, the DNA is TGTGCCAGCAGTGAAGGACAGGGGGTAGGGGAACTGTTTTTT. The encoded protein is CASSEGQGVGELFF.

The V call is TRBV7-6, the J call TRBJ2-7, with a weak D call TRBD2 (6 bases). CDR3 length: 14 residues. The V gene lost 4 bases and the J gene lost 4 bases, with 14 bases spanning the gap. CDR1 is SGHVS and CDR2 is FNYEAQ in the germline V gene. The CDR3 region is CASSSSLARYEQYF. The CDR3 bases are TGTGCCAGCAGCTCTTCCCTAGCGAGATACGAGCAGTACTTC.

The genes are TRBV4-1 and TRBJ1-5, with a possible D match to TRBD1 (5 bases). CDR1 and CDR2 (germline): MGHRA, YSYEKL. The CDR3 extends over 16 amino acids. Trimming pared 2 bases from V and 2 bases from J, leaving 13 bases between. CDR3 DNA: TGCGCCAGCAGCCAATACGGGGGAGAGGGCAATCAGCCCCAGCATTTT. This translates into CASSQYGGEGNQPQHF.

The chain is built from TRBV19 and TRBJ1-4, with TRBD1 matching over 10 bases. In germline, CDR1 is LNHDA, CDR2 SQIVND (reference sequence). Trimming cost V 6 bases and J 3 bases; bases outside gene matches: 7. The CDR3 spans 16 residues. CDR3 amino acids: CASSRTGGTPNEKLFF. The CDR3 DNA follows: TGTGCCAGTAGCAGGACAGGGGGGACGCCTAATGAAAAACTGTTTTTT.